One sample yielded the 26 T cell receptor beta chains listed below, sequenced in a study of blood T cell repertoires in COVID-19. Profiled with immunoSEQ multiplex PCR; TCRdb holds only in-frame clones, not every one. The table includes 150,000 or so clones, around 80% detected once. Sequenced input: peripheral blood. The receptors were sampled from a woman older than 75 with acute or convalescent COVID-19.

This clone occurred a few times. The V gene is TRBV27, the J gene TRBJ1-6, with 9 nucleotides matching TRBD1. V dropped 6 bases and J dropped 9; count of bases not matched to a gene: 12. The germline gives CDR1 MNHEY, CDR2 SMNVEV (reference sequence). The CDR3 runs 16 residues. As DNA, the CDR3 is TGTGCCAGCAGCCCCCCCGGGACAGGGAAAGGTTCACCCCTCCACTTT. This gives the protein CASSPPGTGKGSPLHF.

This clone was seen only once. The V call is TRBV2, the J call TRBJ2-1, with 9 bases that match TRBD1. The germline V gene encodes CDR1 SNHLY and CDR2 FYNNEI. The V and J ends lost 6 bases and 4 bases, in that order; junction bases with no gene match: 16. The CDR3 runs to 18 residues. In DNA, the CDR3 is TGTGCCAGCAGCAACAGGGGGCCGCCCTACAATAAATACAATGAGCAGTTCTTC. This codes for CASSNRGPPYNKYNEQFF.

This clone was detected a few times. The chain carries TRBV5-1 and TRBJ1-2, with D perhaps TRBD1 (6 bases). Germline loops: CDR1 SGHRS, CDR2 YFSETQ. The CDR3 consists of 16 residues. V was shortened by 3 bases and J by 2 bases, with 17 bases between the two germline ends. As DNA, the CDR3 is TGCGCCAGCAGCTCCCCCGCATCGACAGGCAACTATGGCTACACCTTC. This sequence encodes CASSSPASTGNYGYTF.

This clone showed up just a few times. The CDR3 is CASSLGAAGAKGYTF. Here the CDR3 DNA reads TGTGCCAGCAGTCTAGGGGCCGCGGGGGCAAAAGGCTACACCTTC. This chain joins TRBV28 and TRBJ1-2; maybe TRBD1 (6 bases). This CDR3 contains 15 residues. The germline CDR1 and CDR2 sequences are MDHEN and SYDVKM. V lost 5 bases, J lost 8 bases, and 21 bases lay in between.

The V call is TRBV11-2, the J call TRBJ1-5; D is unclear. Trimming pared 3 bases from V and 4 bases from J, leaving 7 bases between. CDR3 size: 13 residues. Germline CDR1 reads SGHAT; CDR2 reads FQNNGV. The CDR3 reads CASSFGRNQPQHF. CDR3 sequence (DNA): TGTGCCAGCAGCTTTGGGCGAAATCAGCCCCAGCATTTT.

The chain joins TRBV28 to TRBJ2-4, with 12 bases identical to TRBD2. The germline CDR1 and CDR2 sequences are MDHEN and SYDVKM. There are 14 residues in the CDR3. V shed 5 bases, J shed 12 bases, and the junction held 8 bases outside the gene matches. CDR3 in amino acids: CASSPRLAGVTQYF. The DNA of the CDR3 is TGTGCCAGCAGTCCGAGACTAGCGGGAGTTACTCAGTACTTC.

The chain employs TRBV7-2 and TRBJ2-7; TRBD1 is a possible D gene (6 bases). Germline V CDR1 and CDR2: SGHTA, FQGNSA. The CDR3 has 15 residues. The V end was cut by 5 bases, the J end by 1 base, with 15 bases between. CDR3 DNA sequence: TGTGCCAGCAGCCCATTTTGGACAGATTCCTACGAGCAGTACTTC. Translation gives CASSPFWTDSYEQYF.

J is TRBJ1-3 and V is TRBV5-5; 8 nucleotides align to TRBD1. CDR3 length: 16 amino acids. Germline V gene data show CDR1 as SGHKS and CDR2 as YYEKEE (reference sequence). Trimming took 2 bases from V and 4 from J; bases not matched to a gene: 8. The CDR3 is CASSFQTGATGNTIYF. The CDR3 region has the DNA TGTGCCAGCAGCTTTCAGACAGGGGCGACGGGAAACACCATATATTTT.

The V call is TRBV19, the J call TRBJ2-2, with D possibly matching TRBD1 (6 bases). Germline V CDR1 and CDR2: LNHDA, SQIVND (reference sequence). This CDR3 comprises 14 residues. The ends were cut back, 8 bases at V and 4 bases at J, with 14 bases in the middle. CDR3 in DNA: TGTGCCAGTGGAACAGGGAGTTTCACCGGGGAGCTGTTTTTT. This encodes CASGTGSFTGELFF.

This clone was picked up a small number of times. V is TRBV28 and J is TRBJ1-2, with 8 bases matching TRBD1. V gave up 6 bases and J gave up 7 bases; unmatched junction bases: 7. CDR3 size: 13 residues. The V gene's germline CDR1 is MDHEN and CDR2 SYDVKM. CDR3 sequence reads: CASRTGVGGGYTF. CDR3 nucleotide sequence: TGTGCCAGCAGGACAGGGGTCGGGGGTGGCTACACCTTC.

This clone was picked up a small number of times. For the CDR3, the DNA is TGTGCCATCAGGCCAACAGGGGGCCACGAGCAGTACTTC. It encodes CAIRPTGGHEQYF. The V and J genes are TRBV10-3 and TRBJ2-7; 9 bases are shared with TRBD1. Trimming removed 6 bases from V and 5 bases from J; junction bases left unmatched: 5. Germline CDR1 reads ENHRY; CDR2 reads SYGVKD. The CDR3 is made up of 13 amino acids.

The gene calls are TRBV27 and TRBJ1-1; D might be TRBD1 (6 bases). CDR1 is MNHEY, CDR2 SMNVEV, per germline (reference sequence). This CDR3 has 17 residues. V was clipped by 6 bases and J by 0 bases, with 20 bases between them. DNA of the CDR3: TGTGCCAGCAGCGCCGGGACACCGGGTATCATGAACACTGAAGCTTTCTTT. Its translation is CASSAGTPGIMNTEAFF.

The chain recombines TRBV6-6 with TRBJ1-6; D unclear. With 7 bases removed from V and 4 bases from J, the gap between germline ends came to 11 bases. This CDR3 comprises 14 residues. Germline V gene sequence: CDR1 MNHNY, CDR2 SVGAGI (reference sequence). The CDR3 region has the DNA TGTGCCAGCACCTTAAATCGGTATAATTCACCCCTCCACTTT. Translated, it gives CASTLNRYNSPLHF.

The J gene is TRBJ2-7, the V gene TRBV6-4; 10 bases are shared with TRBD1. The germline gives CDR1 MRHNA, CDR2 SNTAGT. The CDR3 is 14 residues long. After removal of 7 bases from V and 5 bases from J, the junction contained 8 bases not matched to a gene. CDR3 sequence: CASNLTGGFHEQYF. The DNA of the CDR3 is TGTGCCAGCAATCTGACAGGGGGCTTCCACGAGCAGTACTTC.

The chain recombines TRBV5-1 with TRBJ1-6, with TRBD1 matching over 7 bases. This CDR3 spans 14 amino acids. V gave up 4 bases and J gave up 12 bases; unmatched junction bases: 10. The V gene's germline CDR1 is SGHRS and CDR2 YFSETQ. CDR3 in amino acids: CASSPGQPLGPLHF. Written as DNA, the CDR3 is TGCGCCAGCAGCCCGGGACAGCCTCTGGGACCCCTCCACTTT.

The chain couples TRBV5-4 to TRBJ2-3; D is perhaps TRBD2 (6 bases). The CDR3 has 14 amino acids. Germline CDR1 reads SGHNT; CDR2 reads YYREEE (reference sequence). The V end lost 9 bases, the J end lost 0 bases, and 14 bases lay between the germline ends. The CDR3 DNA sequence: TGTGCCACCGCGGGGCGGAATAGCACAGATACGCAGTATTTT. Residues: CATAGRNSTDTQYF.

In nucleotides, the CDR3 is TGTGCTAGTGCCACCGACCCTCTAGCGTCAGATACGCAGTATTTT. This encodes CASATDPLASDTQYF. The chain combines TRBV12-5 with TRBJ2-3, with a tentative D call TRBD2 (6 bases). Germline CDR1 reads LGHNT; CDR2 reads FRNRAP. V lost 7 bases to trimming and J lost 4 bases, with 18 bases between them. CDR3 length: 15 residues.

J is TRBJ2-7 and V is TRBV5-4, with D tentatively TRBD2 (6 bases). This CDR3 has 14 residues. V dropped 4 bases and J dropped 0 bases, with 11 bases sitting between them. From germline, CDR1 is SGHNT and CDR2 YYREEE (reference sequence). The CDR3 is CASSPEGTSYEQYF. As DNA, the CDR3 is TGTGCCAGCAGCCCGGAGGGTACCTCCTACGAGCAGTACTTC.

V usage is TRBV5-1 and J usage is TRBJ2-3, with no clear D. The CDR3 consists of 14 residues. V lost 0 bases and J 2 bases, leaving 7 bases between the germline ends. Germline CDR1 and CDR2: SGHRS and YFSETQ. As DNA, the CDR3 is TGCGCCAGCAGCTTGGATACCTACACAGATACGCAGTATTTT. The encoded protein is CASSLDTYTDTQYF.

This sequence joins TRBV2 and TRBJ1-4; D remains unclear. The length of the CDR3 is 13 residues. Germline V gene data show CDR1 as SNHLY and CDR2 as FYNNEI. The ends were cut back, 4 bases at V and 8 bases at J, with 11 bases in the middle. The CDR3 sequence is CASSVGEREKLFF. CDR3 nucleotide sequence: TGTGCCAGCAGTGTGGGAGAAAGGGAAAAACTGTTTTTT.

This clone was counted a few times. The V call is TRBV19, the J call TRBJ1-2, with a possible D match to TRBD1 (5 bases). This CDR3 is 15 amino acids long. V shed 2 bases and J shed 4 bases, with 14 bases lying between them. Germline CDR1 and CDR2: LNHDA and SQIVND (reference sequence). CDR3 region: CASSIMGGDSYGYTF. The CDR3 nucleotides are TGTGCCAGTAGTATAATGGGAGGAGACAGCTATGGCTACACCTTC.

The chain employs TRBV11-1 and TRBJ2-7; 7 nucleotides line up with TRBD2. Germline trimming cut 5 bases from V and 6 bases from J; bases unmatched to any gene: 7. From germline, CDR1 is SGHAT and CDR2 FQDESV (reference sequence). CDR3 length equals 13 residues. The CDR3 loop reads CASSQGGRFEQYF. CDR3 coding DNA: TGTGCCAGCAGCCAGGGAGGGCGGTTCGAGCAGTACTTC.

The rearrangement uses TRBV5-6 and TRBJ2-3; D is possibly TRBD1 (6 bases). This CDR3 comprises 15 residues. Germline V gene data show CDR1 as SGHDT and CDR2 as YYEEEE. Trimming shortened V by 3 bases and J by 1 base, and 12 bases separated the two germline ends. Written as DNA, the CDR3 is TGTGCCAGCAGCTCCAACAGGGATGGCACAGATACGCAGTATTTT. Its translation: CASSSNRDGTDTQYF.

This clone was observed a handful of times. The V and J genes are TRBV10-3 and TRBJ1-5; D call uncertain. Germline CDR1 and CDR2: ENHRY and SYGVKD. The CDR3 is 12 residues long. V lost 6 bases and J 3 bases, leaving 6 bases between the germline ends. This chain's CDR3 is CAISPDNQPQHF. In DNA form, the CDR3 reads TGTGCCATCAGCCCAGACAATCAGCCCCAGCATTTT.

The CDR3 spells CASSRGQPAYEQYF. The CDR3 DNA reads as TGTGCCAGCAGCCGAGGACAGCCAGCCTACGAGCAGTACTTC. The chain combines TRBV5-4 with TRBJ2-7; D perhaps matches TRBD1 (6 bases). CDR1 is SGHNT, CDR2 YYREEE, per germline (reference sequence). The CDR3 totals 14 residues. V dropped 4 bases and J dropped 2 bases, with 13 bases sitting between them.

This chain's CDR3 is CASTPLGASNTEAFF. The CDR3 DNA follows: TGTGCCAGTACCCCCCTGGGAGCATCGAACACTGAAGCTTTCTTT. The chain couples TRBV19 to TRBJ1-1; D is undetermined. V gave up 7 bases and J gave up 1 base, with 16 bases separating them. This CDR3 is built from 15 residues. Germline CDR1 and CDR2: LNHDA and SQIVND (reference sequence).